This T cell receptor beta chain derives from a study of blood T cells in healthy people across ages. For the second PCR, which ran for about 7 to 11 cycles, a sample-barcoded 5' primer and a J-beta primer mix were used. TCRdb itself ran the 5' RACE reads through MiXCR, one entry per CDR3 protein. In the table there are 1.2 million to 1.5 million distinct CDR3 sequences, approximately 63% of which are singletons. The CDR3 totals 18 residues. V was pared by 6 bases and J by 9 bases, with 30 bases between. Per the germline V gene, CDR1 is MDHEN and CDR2 is SYDVKM. The chain links TRBV28 to TRBJ2-1; the D gene is possibly TRBD1 (5 bases). This clonotype originated in a man aged 18-30 years in good health. Sample: blood. CDR3 bases: TGTGCCAGCAGGCATTCCTTTACCAATCAGGGTGCGCGCGGTGAGCAGTTCTTC. Its translation is CASRHSFTNQGARGEQFF.